The clone carrying this TCR beta chain was detected a few times. Its cognate antigen is unknown. The V end lost 4 bases, the J end lost 5 bases, and 15 bases lay between the germline ends. Germline lookup yields CDR1 SGHRS and CDR2 YFSETQ. The CDR3 spans 14 residues. Sequencing used immunoSEQ multiplex PCR; TCRdb keeps in-frame clones, though not all of them. The table shows under 4,500 clones, with 50% to 75% occurring only once. The sample comes from a study of coeliac disease. Whole-study results and caveats: TRB repertoires were largely private, with most amino acid sequences found in only one sample.

The material sequenced was intraepithelial lymphocytes from the gut. The chain recombines TRBV5-1 with TRBJ1-2; D gene unclear. The origin of this receptor is a human donor with active celiac disease. The CDR3 DNA follows: TGCGCCAGCAGCCCGCAGACATACCATTATGGCTACACCTTC. This codes for CASSPQTYHYGYTF.